This T cell receptor beta chain was documented in a study of blood T cell repertoires in COVID-19. Overall study context: Sites in the United States, Italy and Spain provided acute and convalescent COVID-19 samples. Nucleic acid was either cDNA or gDNA, and it came from T cells, B-cell-depleted T cells, or PBMCs.

As processed by the authors: Using reference gene primer amplification, nucleated cell counts were estimated. TCRdb's table, derived via immunoSEQ multiplex PCR, lists solely in-frame clones and lacks some. Clone size and the V and J calls come from that table; the DNA yielded D and trimming. The data contain 100,000 or so clones, around 85% of them singletons. Germline-derived CDR1 and CDR2 are SGHTA and FQGNSA. CDR3 length equals 12 residues. Trimming left V 3 bases short and J 3 bases short, with 6 bases between. In the case of this clone: Other DNA sequences within the sample encode an identical CDR3.

The sequence was collected from a woman aged 70 to 79 with active or convalescent COVID-19. The sequenced material came from peripheral blood. This sequence joins TRBV7-2 and TRBJ2-7; D unclear. The DNA for the CDR3 is TGTGCCAGCAGCTTTACAAACTACGAGCAGTACTTC. As protein: CASSFTNYEQYF.